Shown below are 10 T cell receptor beta chains from a single sample sequenced in a study of T cells after yellow fever vaccination. TCRdb reprocessed the 5' RACE reads via MiXCR and lists one record per CDR3 protein. The sample gives 250,000 to 300,000 distinct CDR3 sequences, 10% to 15% of which show up once; roughly 0.5% is in the top ten. The sample here was CD4+ T cells sorted from PBMCs, taken 45 days after the yellow fever booster vaccination. The receptors come from a man aged 30 to 45 who received the YFV17D yellow fever vaccine.

This chain connects TRBV20-1 to TRBJ2-1; maybe TRBD2 (6 bases). The germline V gene encodes CDR1 DFQATT and CDR2 SNEGSKA (reference sequence). The CDR3 runs 12 residues. Trimming cost V 6 bases and J 9 bases, with 15 bases left between them. The DNA of the CDR3 is TGCAGTGCCGTTATAGGGGAGGTTGAGCAGTTCTTC. Translated, it gives CSAVIGEVEQFF.

The rearrangement uses TRBV19 and TRBJ2-5; tentative D call: TRBD1 (6 bases). This CDR3 contains 18 residues. The V gene lost 5 bases and the J gene lost 4 bases, with 26 bases spanning the gap. Germline-derived CDR1 and CDR2 are LNHDA and SQIVND (reference sequence). In DNA, the CDR3 is TGTGCCAGTAGTCCTCGGACAGTCGGTTTCGCTTTCGGAGAGACCCAGTACTTC. This encodes CASSPRTVGFAFGETQYF.

The V and J genes are TRBV3-1 and TRBJ2-6, with D hard to call. The germline gives CDR1 LGHDT, CDR2 YNNKEL (reference sequence). The V end was cut by 1 base, the J end by 13 bases, with 20 bases between. This CDR3 contains 16 residues. The CDR3 sequence: CASSQGAHSVQLVLTF. DNA for the CDR3: TGTGCCAGCAGCCAAGGGGCCCACAGCGTCCAATTGGTCCTGACTTTC.

This clonotype showed up just a few times. The chain links TRBV2 to TRBJ2-1, with 8 bases matching TRBD2. V shed 4 bases and J 6 bases; nucleotides not matched to a gene: 5. Germline V gene sequence: CDR1 SNHLY, CDR2 FYNNEI. The CDR3 is 14 residues long. Written as DNA, the CDR3 is TGTGCCAGCAGTGCCGGGAGGGCCGCCAATGAGCAGTTCTTC. Translated, it gives CASSAGRAANEQFF.

The gene calls are TRBV12-3 or TRBV12-4 and TRBJ2-3, with D possibly TRBD2 on 6 matching bases. The CDR3 spans 14 residues. V was pared by 6 bases and J by 2 bases, with 12 bases between. The CDR3 reads CASRDGTHTDTQYF. The CDR3 DNA reads TGTGCCAGCAGAGACGGGACTCACACAGATACGCAGTATTTT.

This clonotype was observed a handful of times. The chain recombines TRBV12-3 or TRBV12-4 with TRBJ1-4; no reliable D call. V was clipped by 4 bases and J by 8 bases, with 11 bases between them. CDR3 size: 13 residues. CDR3 nucleotide sequence: TGTGCCAGCAGTTGGTTCGGAGGGGAAAAACTGTTTTTT. Encoded protein: CASSWFGGEKLFF.

This clonotype was found a few times. The V and J genes are TRBV9 and TRBJ2-5; TRBD2 agrees at 15 bases. Trimming cost V 4 bases and J 5 bases; bases outside gene matches: 9. Germline V gene data show CDR1 as SGDLS and CDR2 as YYNGEE. The CDR3 loop spans 17 amino acids. DNA of the CDR3: TGTGCCAGCAGCTCCGGGACTAGCGGGAGGATCGATGAGACCCAGTACTTC. Translated, it gives CASSSGTSGRIDETQYF. Filled out from reference TRBV9 and TRBJ2-5, the complete variable domain reads DSGVTQTPKHLITATGQRVTLRCSPRSGDLSVYWYQQSLDQGLQFLIQYYNGEERAKGNILERFSAQQFPDLHSELNLSSLELGDSALYFCASSSGTSGRIDETQYFGPGTRLLVL.

This clonotype showed up just a few times. The gene calls are TRBV27 and TRBJ2-6, with a weak D call TRBD1 (5 bases). The germline V gene encodes CDR1 MNHEY and CDR2 SMNVEV (reference sequence). The V gene lost 6 bases and the J gene lost 2 bases, with 11 bases spanning the gap. This CDR3 region has 15 residues. CDR3 sequence: CASRSQGAGANVLTF. CDR3 sequence (DNA): TGTGCCAGCAGGAGTCAGGGTGCTGGGGCCAACGTCCTGACTTTC.

The chain couples TRBV5-1 to TRBJ2-2, with 10 bases fitting TRBD1. Germline V gene lookup returns CDR1 SGHRS and CDR2 YFSETQ. J lost 6 bases, V lost 5 bases, and 4 bases had no gene match. The CDR3 runs 14 residues. CDR3 coding DNA: TGCGCCAGCAGTCCGGGACAGGGGTCCGGGGAGCTGTTTTTT. Translating gives CASSPGQGSGELFF.

The chain employs TRBV20-1 and TRBJ2-3; a weak D match, TRBD1 (6 bases). This CDR3 is built from 13 residues. Trimming shortened V by 1 base and J by 4 bases, and 9 bases separated the two germline ends. Germline loops: CDR1 DFQATT, CDR2 SNEGSKA (reference sequence). The CDR3 reads CSARARGADTQYF. CDR3 DNA sequence: TGCAGTGCTAGAGCCAGGGGTGCAGATACGCAGTATTTT.